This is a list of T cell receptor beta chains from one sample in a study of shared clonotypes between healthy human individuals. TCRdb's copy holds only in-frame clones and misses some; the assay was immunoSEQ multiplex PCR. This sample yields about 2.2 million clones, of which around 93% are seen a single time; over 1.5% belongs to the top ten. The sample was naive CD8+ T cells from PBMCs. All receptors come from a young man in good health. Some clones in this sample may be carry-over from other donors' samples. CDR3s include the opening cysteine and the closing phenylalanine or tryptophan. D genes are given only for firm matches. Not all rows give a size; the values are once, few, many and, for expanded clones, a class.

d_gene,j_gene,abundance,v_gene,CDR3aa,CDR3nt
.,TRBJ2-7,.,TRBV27,CASRGQTYEQYF,TGTGCCAGCAGAGGACAGACCTACGAGCAGTACTTC
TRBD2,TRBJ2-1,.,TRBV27,CASSLHSGSSYNEQFF,TGTGCCAGCAGTTTGCATAGCGGGAGCTCCTACAATGAGCAGTTCTTC
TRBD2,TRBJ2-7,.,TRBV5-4,CASSRGLAENYEQYF,TGTGCCAGCAGCCGGGGACTAGCGGAAAACTACGAGCAGTACTTC
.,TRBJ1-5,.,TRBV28,CASSLWADFGNQPQHF,TGTGCCAGCAGTCTATGGGCAGACTTCGGGAATCAGCCCCAGCATTTT
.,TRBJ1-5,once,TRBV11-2,CASSLSLGYNQPQHF,TGTGCCAGCAGCTTAAGTCTAGGGTACAATCAGCCCCAGCATTTT
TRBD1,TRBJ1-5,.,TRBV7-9,CASSLDGDSHNQPQHF,TGTGCCAGCAGCTTAGATGGGGACAGCCACAATCAGCCCCAGCATTTT
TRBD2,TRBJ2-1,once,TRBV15,CATSRGGWLAGGENEQFF,TGTGCCACCAGCAGAGGAGGTTGGCTAGCGGGAGGGGAAAATGAGCAGTTCTTC
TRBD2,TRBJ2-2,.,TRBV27,CASSGDRTSESGELFF,TGTGCCAGCTCCGGGGATCGGACTAGCGAGTCCGGGGAGCTGTTTTTT
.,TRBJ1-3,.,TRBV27,CASSTRAGSHSGNTIYF,TGTGCCAGCAGTACCAGGGCTGGGTCCCACTCTGGAAACACCATATATTTT
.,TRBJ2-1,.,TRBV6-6,CASSPGRRVSYNEQFF,TGTGCCAGCAGTCCCGGGCGACGAGTTTCCTACAATGAGCAGTTCTTC
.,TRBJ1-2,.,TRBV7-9,CASSLGWGADGYTF,TGTGCCAGCAGCTTAGGGTGGGGGGCTGATGGCTACACCTTC
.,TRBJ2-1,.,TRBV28,CASSPGQSSYNEQFF,TGTGCCAGCAGTCCAGGACAGAGCTCCTACAATGAGCAGTTCTTC
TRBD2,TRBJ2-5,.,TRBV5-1,CASSPLAGEGPEETQYF,TGCGCCAGCAGCCCCCTGGCGGGAGAGGGTCCCGAAGAGACCCAGTACTTC
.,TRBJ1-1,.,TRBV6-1,CASRLTVNTEAFF,TGTGCCAGCAGACTAACAGTAAACACTGAAGCTTTCTTT
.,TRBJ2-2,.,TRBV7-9,CASSLPLFF,TGTGCCAGCAGCTTACCGCTGTTTTTT
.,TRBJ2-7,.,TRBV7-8,CASSPRQALDEQYF,TGTGCCAGCAGCCCCCGACAGGCCCTCGACGAGCAGTACTTC
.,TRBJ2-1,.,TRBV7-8,CASRDGRADNEQFF,TGTGCCAGCAGGGACGGACGAGCGGACAATGAGCAGTTCTTC
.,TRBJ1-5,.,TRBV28,CASTYYSNQPQHF,TGTGCCAGCACTTATTATAGCAATCAGCCCCAGCATTTT
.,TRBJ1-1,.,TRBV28,CASRSPHKEANTEAFF,TGTGCCAGCAGGTCCCCTCACAAAGAGGCGAACACTGAAGCTTTCTTT
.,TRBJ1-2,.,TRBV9,CASTGNVNYGYTF,TGTGCCAGCACAGGGAATGTTAACTATGGCTACACCTTC
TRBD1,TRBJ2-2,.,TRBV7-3,CASSSLGTDTGELFF,TGTGCCAGCAGCTCCTTGGGGACAGACACCGGGGAGCTGTTTTTT
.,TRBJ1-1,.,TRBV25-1,CASSESGTMNTEAFF,TGTGCCAGCAGTGAATCCGGAACCATGAACACTGAAGCTTTCTTT
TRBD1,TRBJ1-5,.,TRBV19,CASSIGGQGAAQPQHF,TGTGCCAGTAGTATAGGGGGACAGGGGGCAGCTCAGCCCCAGCATTTT
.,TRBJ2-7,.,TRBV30,CAWSVVDSQSYEQYF,TGTGCCTGGAGTGTAGTGGACAGCCAGTCCTACGAGCAGTACTTC
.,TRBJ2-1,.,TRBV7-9,CASRFPDSTNEQFF,TGTGCCAGCAGATTCCCGGACTCTACTAATGAGCAGTTCTTC
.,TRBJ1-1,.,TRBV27,CASRHTGQAYLNTEAFF,TGTGCCAGCAGACACACGGGACAAGCTTATTTGAACACTGAAGCTTTCTTT
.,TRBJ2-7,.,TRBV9,CASSGGLIGVSYEQYF,TGTGCCAGCAGCGGGGGGCTGATTGGCGTTAGCTACGAGCAGTACTTC
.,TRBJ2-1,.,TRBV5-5,CASSFGVEQFF,TGTGCCAGCAGCTTTGGGGTCGAGCAGTTCTTC
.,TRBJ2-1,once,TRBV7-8,CASSLVSGEYNEQFF,TGTGCCAGCAGCTTAGTTAGCGGTGAATACAATGAGCAGTTCTTC
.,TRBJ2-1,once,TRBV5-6,CASSYLAESVNNEQFF,TGTGCCAGCAGCTACCTTGCGGAGAGTGTAAACAATGAGCAGTTCTTC
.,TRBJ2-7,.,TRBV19,CASSIAGETYEQYF,TGTGCCAGTAGTATAGCAGGGGAGACCTACGAGCAGTACTTC
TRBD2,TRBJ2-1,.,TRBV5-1,CASSLAGLAGGKFINEQFF,TGCGCCAGCAGCTTGGCGGGACTAGCGGGAGGGAAGTTTATCAATGAGCAGTTCTTC